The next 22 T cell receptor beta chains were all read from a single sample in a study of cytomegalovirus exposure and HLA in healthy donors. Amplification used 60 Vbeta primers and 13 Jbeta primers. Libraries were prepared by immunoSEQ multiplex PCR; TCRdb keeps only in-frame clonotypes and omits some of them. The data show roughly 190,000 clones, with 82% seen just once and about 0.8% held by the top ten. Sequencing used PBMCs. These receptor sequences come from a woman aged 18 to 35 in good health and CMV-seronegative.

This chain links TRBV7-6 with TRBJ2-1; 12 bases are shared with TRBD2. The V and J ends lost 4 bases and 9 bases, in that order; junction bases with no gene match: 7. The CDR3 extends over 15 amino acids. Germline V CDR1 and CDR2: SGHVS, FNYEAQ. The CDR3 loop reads CASSSLAGGPGEQFF. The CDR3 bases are TGTGCCAGCAGCTCCCTAGCGGGAGGGCCGGGTGAGCAGTTCTTC.

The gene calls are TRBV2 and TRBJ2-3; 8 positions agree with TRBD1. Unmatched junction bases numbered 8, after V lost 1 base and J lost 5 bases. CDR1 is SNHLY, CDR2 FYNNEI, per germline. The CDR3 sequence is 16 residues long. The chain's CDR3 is CASSEEGRGQGDTQYF. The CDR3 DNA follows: TGTGCCAGCAGTGAAGAGGGCAGGGGGCAAGGAGATACGCAGTATTTT. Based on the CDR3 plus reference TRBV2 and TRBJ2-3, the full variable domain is EPEVTQTPSHQVTQMGQEVILRCVPISNHLYFYWYRQILGQKVEFLVSFYNNEISEKSEIFDDQFSVERPDGSNFTLKIRSTKLEDSAMYFCASSEEGRGQGDTQYFGPGTRLTVL.

CDR3 coding DNA: TGTGCCAGTAGTATGGAGGGGGCGAATGAGCAGTTCTTC. Amino acid sequence: CASSMEGANEQFF. The J gene is TRBJ2-1, the V gene TRBV19, with D tentatively TRBD1 (7 bases). Germline V gene data show CDR1 as LNHDA and CDR2 as SQIVND (reference sequence). V lost 3 bases and J 7 bases, leaving 10 bases between the germline ends. The CDR3 loop spans 13 amino acids. Combining the CDR3 with reference TRBV19 and TRBJ2-1 gives the whole variable domain DGGITQSPKYLFRKEGQNVTLSCEQNLNHDAMYWYRQDPGQGLRLIYYSQIVNDFQKGDIAEGYSVSREKKESFPLTVTSAQKNPTAFYLCASSMEGANEQFFGPGTRLTVL.

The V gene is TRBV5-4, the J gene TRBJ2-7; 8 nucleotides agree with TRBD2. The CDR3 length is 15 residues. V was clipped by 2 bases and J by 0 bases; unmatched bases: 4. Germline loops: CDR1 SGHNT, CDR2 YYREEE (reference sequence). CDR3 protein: CASSFDGGASYEQYF. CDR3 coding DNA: TGTGCCAGCAGCTTTGACGGGGGGGCCTCCTACGAGCAGTACTTC.

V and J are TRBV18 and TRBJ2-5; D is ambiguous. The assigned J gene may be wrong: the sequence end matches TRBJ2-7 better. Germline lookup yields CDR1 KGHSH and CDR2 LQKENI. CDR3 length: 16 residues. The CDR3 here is CASSPKDRSRSYEQYF. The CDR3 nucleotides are TGTGCCAGCTCACCCAAAGACCGTAGTCGGAGCTACGAGCAGTACTTC.

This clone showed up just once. The CDR3 reads CAQTAGVGDNEQFF. The CDR3 nucleotides are TGTGCCCAAACCGCCGGAGTAGGGGACAATGAGCAGTTCTTC. The V gene is TRBV30, the J gene TRBJ2-1, with a weak D call TRBD1 (5 bases). Germline V gene sequence: CDR1 GTSNPN, CDR2 SVGIG (reference sequence). Trimming stripped 8 bases from V and 5 bases from J, with 19 bases between. The CDR3 is 14 amino acids.

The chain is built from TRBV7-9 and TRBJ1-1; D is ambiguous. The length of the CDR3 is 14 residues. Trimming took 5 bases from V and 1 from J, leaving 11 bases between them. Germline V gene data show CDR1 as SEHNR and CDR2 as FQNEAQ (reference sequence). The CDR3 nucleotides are TGTGCCAGCAGCGCGCCTTTAAGGAACACTGAAGCTTTCTTT. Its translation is CASSAPLRNTEAFF.

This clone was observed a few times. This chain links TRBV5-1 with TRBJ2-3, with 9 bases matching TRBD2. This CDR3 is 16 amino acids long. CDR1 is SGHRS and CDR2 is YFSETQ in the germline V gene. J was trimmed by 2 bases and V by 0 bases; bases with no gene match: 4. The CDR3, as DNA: TGCGCCAGCAGCTTGGGGGCTAGCGGGACCACAGATACGCAGTATTTT. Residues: CASSLGASGTTDTQYF.

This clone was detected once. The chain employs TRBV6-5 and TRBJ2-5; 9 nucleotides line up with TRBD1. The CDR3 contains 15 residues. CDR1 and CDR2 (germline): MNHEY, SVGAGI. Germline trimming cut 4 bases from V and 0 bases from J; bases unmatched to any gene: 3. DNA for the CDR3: TGTGCCAGCAGTTGGGGGACAGGGTACCAAGAGACCCAGTACTTC. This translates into CASSWGTGYQETQYF.

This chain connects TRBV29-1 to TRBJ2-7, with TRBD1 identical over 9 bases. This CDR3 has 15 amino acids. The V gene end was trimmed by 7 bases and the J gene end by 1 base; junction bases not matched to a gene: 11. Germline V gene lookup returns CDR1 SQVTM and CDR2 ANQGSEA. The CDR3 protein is CSAVSGTGWSYEQYF. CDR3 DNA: TGCAGCGCAGTCTCCGGGACAGGGTGGTCCTACGAGCAGTACTTC.

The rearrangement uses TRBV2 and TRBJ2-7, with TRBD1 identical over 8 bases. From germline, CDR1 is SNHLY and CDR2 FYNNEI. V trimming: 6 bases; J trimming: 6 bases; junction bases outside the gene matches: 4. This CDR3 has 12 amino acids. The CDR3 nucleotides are TGTGCCAGCAGGATACAGGGGGGCGAGCAGTACTTC. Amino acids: CASRIQGGEQYF.

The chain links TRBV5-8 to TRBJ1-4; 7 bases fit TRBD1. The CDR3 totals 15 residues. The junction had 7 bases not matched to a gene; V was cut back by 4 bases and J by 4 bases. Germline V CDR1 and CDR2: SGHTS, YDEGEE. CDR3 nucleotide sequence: TGTGCCAGCAGCCCCTTGGGACAGAGTAATGAAAAACTGTTTTTT. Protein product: CASSPLGQSNEKLFF.

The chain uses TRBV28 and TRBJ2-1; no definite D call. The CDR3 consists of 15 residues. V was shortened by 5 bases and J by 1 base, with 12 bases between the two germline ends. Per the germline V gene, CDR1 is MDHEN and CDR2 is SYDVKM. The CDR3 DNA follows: TGTGCCAGCAGTCCCGCCCCGAGTTCCTACAATGAGCAGTTCTTC. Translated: CASSPAPSSYNEQFF.

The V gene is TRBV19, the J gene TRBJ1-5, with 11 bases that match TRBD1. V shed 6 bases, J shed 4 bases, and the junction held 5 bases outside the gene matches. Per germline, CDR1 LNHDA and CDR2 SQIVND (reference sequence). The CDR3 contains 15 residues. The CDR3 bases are TGTGCCAGTAGCCGGGGGACAGGGGGTAATCAGCCCCAGCATTTT. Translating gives CASSRGTGGNQPQHF.

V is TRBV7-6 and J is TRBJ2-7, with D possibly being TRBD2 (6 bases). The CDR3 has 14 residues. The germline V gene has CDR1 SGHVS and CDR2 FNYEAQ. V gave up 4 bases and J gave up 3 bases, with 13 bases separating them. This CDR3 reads CASSSRGPHYEQYF. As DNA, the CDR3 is TGTGCCAGCAGCTCGCGGGGTCCCCACTACGAGCAGTACTTC.

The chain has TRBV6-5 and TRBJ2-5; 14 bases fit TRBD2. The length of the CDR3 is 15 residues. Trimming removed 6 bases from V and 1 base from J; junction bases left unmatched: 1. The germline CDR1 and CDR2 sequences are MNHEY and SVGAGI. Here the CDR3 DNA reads TGTGCCAGCAGGGGGACTAGCGGGGGCCAAGAGACCCAGTACTTC. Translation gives CASRGTSGGQETQYF.

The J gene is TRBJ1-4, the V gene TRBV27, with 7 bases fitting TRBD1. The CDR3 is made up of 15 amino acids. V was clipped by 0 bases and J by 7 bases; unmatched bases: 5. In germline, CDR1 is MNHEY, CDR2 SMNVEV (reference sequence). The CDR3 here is CASSLSRGSAEKLFF. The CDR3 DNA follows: TGTGCCAGCAGTTTATCCAGGGGGTCCGCTGAAAAACTGTTTTTT.

The DNA of the CDR3 is TGCAGCATGGAGACCAATGAGCAGTTCTTC. This gives the protein CSMETNEQFF. The rearrangement joins TRBV29-1 to TRBJ2-1, with D hard to call. Germline-derived CDR1 and CDR2 are SQVTM and ANQGSEA. The CDR3 is 10 amino acids. The germline V and J ends were trimmed by 8 bases and 6 bases, with 8 bases remaining between them.

This chain's CDR3 is CASSWAGETYGYTF. The CDR3 region has the DNA TGTGCCAGCAGTTGGGCGGGGGAGACCTATGGCTACACCTTC. The V and J genes are TRBV6-5 and TRBJ1-2; possible D gene TRBD1, 5 bases. The V end was cut by 4 bases, the J end by 4 bases, with 13 bases between. Germline-derived CDR1 and CDR2 are MNHEY and SVGAGI. This CDR3 contains 14 residues.

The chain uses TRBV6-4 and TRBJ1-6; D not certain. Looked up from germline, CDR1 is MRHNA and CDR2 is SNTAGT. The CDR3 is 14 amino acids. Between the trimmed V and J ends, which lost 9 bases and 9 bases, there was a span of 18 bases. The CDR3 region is CARVAGLSGSPLHF. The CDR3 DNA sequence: TGTGCCAGAGTAGCCGGGTTAAGTGGTTCACCCCTCCACTTT.

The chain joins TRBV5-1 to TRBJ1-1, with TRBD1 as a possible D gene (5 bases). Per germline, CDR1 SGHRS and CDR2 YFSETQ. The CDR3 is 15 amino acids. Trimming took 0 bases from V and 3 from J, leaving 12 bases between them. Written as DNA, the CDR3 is TGCGCCAGCAGCTTGGCCCAGGGATTATACACTGAAGCTTTCTTT. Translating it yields CASSLAQGLYTEAFF.

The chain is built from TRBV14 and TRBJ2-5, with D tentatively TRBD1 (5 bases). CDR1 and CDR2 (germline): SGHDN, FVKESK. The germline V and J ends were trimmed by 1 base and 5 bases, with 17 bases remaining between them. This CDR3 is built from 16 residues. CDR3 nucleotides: TGTGCCAGCAGCCAAGTGGGCAGGGTCGAGTTGGAGACCCAGTACTTC. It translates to CASSQVGRVELETQYF.